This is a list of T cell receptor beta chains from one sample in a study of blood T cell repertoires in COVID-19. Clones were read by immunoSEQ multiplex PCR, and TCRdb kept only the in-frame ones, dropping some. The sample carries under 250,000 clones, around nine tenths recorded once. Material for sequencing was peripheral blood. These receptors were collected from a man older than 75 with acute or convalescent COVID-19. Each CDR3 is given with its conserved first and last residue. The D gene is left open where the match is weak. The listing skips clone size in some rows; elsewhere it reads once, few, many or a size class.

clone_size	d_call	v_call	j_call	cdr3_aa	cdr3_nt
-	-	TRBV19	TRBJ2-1	CASSIVSGIGYYNEQFF	TGTGCCAGTAGTATCGTTTCGGGGATAGGATACTACAATGAGCAGTTCTTC
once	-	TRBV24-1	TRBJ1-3	CATSDRGAKGNTIYF	TGTGCCACCAGTGACCGGGGGGCTAAAGGAAACACCATATATTTT
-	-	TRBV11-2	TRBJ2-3	CASSPTRSSPTQYF	TGTGCCAGCAGCCCCACGAGATCTAGCCCCACGCAGTATTTT
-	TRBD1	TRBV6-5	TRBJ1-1	CASSLQGTEAFF	TGTGCCAGCAGTTTACAGGGGACTGAAGCTTTCTTT
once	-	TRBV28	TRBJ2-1	CASSPGGGLQSYNEQFF	TGTGCCAGCAGTCCGGGGGGCGGGCTACAATCCTACAATGAGCAGTTCTTC
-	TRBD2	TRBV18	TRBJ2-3	CASSPQREADTQYF	TGTGCCAGCTCACCCCAGCGGGAGGCAGATACGCAGTATTTT
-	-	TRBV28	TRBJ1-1	CASSLLEGNTEAFF	TGTGCCAGCAGTTTGCTAGAGGGAAACACTGAAGCTTTCTTT
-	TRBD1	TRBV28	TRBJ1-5	CASSPRTGAGGNQPQHF	TGTGCCAGCAGTCCACGGACAGGGGCTGGGGGCAATCAGCCCCAGCATTTT
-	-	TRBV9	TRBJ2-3	CAVSQGGYTDTQYF	TGTGCCGTTTCCCAGGGCGGTTACACAGATACGCAGTATTTT
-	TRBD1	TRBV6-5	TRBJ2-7	CASRTGTAFYEQYF	TGTGCCAGCAGAACCGGGACAGCCTTTTACGAGCAGTACTTC
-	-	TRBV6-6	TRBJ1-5	CASSSGTEQPQHF	TGTGCCAGCAGTTCTGGGACTGAACAGCCCCAGCATTTT
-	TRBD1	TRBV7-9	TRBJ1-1	CASSYGTDSRNTEAFF	TGTGCCAGCAGCTATGGGACAGACTCTCGGAACACTGAAGCTTTCTTT
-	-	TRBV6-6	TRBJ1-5	CASAGASGGQPQHF	TGTGCCAGCGCAGGGGCGTCCGGGGGGCAGCCCCAGCATTTT
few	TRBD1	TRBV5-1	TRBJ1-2	CASSLGRDSVNYGYTF	TGCGCCAGCAGCTTGGGGAGGGACAGCGTTAACTATGGCTACACCTTC
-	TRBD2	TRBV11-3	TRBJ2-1	CASSPEGSGRAGEQFF	TGTGCCAGCAGCCCCGAGGGTAGCGGGAGGGCCGGGGAGCAGTTCTTC
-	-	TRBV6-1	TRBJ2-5	CASSERGPRSGETQYF	TGTGCCAGCAGTGAAAGAGGTCCCAGATCGGGAGAGACCCAGTACTTC
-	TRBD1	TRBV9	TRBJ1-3	CASSAQQGTGNTIYF	TGTGCCAGCAGCGCCCAACAGGGGACTGGAAACACCATATATTTT
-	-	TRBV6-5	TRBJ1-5	CASSNTGSYQPQHF	TGTGCCAGCAGTAATACAGGTTCCTATCAGCCCCAGCATTTT
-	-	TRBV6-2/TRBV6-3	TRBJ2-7	CASSYSGELPYEQYF	TGTGCCAGCAGTTACTCGGGCGAATTACCCTACGAGCAGTACTTC
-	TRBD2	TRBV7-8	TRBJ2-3	CASSQGLAGGEDTQYF	TGTGCCAGCAGCCAAGGACTAGCGGGGGGGGAAGATACGCAGTATTTT
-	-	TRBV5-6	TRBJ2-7	CASTSRRGSYEQYF	TGTGCCAGCACCTCAAGACGGGGCTCCTACGAGCAGTACTTC
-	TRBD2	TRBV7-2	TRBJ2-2	CASSPSGRQGGELFF	TGTGCCAGCAGCCCTAGCGGGAGGCAGGGCGGGGAGCTGTTTTTT
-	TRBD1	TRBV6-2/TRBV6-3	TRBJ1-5	CASSSFGQGENQPQHF	TGTGCCAGCAGTTCTTTCGGACAGGGCGAGAATCAGCCCCAGCATTTT
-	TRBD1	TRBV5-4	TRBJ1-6	CASSLPGQGTLNNSPLHF	TGTGCCAGCAGCCTTCCGGGACAGGGGACCCTAAATAATTCACCCCTCCACTTT
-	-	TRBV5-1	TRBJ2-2	CASSLEEVASSNTGELFF	TGCGCCAGCAGCTTGGAAGAGGTCGCCAGCAGTAACACCGGGGAGCTGTTTTTT
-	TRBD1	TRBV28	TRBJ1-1	CASTLGQANTEAFF	TGTGCCAGCACCCTGGGACAGGCCAACACTGAAGCTTTCTTT
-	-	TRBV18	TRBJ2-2	CATSSGVKSGELFF	TGTGCCACCTCATCGGGAGTTAAATCCGGGGAGCTGTTTTTT
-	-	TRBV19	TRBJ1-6	CASRKDTVVNSPLHF	TGTGCCAGTAGAAAAGACACCGTCGTCAACTCACCCCTCCACTTT
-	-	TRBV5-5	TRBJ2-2	CASSLANTQTGELFF	TGTGCCAGCAGCTTGGCCAACACCCAGACCGGGGAGCTGTTTTTT
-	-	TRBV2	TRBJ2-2	CASELNANTGELFF	TGTGCCAGCGAGTTAAACGCGAACACCGGGGAGCTGTTTTTT
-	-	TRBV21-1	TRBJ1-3	CASSKSLQGVRRNTIYF	TGTGCCAGCAGCAAATCCCTACAAGGGGTAAGGAGAAACACCATATATTTT
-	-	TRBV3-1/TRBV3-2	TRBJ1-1	CASSHGRNTEAFF	TGTGCCAGCAGCCATGGGAGGAACACTGAAGCTTTCTTT
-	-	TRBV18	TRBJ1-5	CASSAGDSNQPQHF	TGTGCCAGCTCTGCAGGGGATAGCAATCAGCCCCAGCATTTT
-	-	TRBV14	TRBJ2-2	CASSQVTSIGELFF	TGTGCCAGCAGCCAAGTTACTAGCATCGGGGAGCTGTTTTTT
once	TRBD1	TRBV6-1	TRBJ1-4	CASSVTWTGVNVDEKLFF	TGTGCCAGCAGTGTGACCTGGACAGGAGTAAACGTGGATGAAAAACTGTTTTTT
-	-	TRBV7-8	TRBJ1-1	CASSPYLNTEAFF	TGTGCCAGCAGCCCCTACCTGAACACTGAAGCTTTCTTT
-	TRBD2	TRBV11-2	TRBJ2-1	CASSATLAGENEQFF	TGTGCCAGCAGCGCTACCCTAGCGGGAGAGAATGAGCAGTTCTTC
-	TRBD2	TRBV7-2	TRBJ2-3	CASSFGGAGGLDTQYF	TGTGCCAGCAGCTTTGGGGGGGCGGGGGGCTTAGATACGCAGTATTTT
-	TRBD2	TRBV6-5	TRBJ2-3	CASSSGTRLITDTQYF	TGTGCCAGCAGTTCCGGGACTAGACTGATCACAGATACGCAGTATTTT
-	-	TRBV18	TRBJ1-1	CASSPERHTEAFF	TGTGCCAGCTCACCCGAGAGGCACACTGAAGCTTTCTTT
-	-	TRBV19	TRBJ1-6	CASRGRGNSPLHF	TGTGCCAGTAGAGGCAGGGGAAATTCACCCCTCCACTTT
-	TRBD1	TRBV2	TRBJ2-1	CASSERTGGNSQQFF	TGTGCCAGCAGTGAGAGGACAGGGGGCAACAGCCAGCAGTTCTTC
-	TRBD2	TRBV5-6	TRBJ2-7	CASSHSTSGTYEQYF	TGTGCCAGCAGCCACTCGACTAGCGGGACTTACGAGCAGTACTTC
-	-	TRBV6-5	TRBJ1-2	CASKGADYGYTF	TGTGCCAGCAAAGGGGCTGACTATGGCTACACCTTC
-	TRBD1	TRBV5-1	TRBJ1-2	CASTVGGQGAEGYTF	TGCGCCAGCACGGTTGGTGGCCAGGGGGCGGAAGGCTACACCTTC
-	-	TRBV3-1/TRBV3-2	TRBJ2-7	CASSQAQGNYYEQYF	TGTGCCAGCAGCCAAGCCCAAGGAAACTACTACGAGCAGTACTTC
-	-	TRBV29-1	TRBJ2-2	CSDVRRGGYTGELFF	TGCAGCGACGTTCGTCGTGGGGGCTACACCGGGGAGCTGTTTTTT
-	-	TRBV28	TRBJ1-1	CASGEEARVEAFF	TGTGCCAGCGGGGAGGAGGCCCGCGTGGAAGCTTTCTTT
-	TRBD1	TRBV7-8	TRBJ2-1	CASSSKNPGQGSNEQFF	TGTGCCAGCAGCTCAAAGAATCCGGGACAGGGGTCGAATGAGCAGTTCTTC
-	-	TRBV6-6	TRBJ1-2	CASSRLTGSYGYTF	TGTGCCAGCAGCCGACTGACAGGCTCCTATGGCTACACCTTC
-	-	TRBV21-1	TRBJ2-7	CASKMGRGKVYEQYF	TGTGCCAGTAAAATGGGCAGGGGTAAAGTGTACGAGCAGTACTTC
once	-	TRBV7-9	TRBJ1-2	CASSLGEANYGYTF	TGTGCCAGCAGCTTGGGAGAAGCTAACTATGGCTACACCTTC
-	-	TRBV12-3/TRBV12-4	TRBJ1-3	CASSYVGETIYF	TGTGCCAGCAGTTACGTAGGGGAAACCATATATTTT